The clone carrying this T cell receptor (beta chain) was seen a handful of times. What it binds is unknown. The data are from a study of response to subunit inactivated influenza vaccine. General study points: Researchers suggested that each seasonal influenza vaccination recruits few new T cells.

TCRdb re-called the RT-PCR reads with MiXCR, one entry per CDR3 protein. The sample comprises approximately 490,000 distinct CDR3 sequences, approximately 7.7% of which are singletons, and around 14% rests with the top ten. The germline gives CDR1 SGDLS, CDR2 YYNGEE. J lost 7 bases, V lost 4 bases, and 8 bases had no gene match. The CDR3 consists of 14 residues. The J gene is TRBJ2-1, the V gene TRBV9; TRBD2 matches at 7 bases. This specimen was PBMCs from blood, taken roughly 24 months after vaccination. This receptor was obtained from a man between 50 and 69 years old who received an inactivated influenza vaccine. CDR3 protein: CASSPAGVANEQFF. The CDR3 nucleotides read TGTGCCAGCAGCCCCGCGGGAGTGGCTAATGAGCAGTTCTTC.